The 27 T cell receptor beta chains reported below all come from one sample, sequenced in a study of identical twins. TCRdb ran MiXCR on the 5' RACE reads and lists one entry per CDR3 protein. This table has about 520,000 distinct CDR3 sequences, less than 25% appearing once. This same sample was also taken into another study, of T cells expressing NK-cell markers.

The sample comprised CD4+ T cells sorted from blood. Receptors were obtained from a woman between 18 and 29 years old in good health.

This clonotype was counted a few times. The rearrangement joins TRBV12-3 or TRBV12-4 to TRBJ2-1; 7 bases fit TRBD2. The CDR3 has 14 amino acids. J lost 7 bases, V lost 5 bases, and 8 bases had no gene match. The CDR3 spells CASSPRLAWNEQFF. The CDR3 nucleotides read TGTGCCAGCAGTCCTAGACTAGCATGGAATGAGCAGTTCTTC.

This clonotype was seen only a few times. V usage is TRBV7-9 and J usage is TRBJ2-1; D not certain. Germline values: CDR1 SEHNR, CDR2 FQNEAQ (reference sequence). V lost 2 bases to trimming and J lost 8 bases, with 13 bases between them. The CDR3 spans 14 residues. The CDR3 is CASSLITGRDEQFF. CDR3 nucleotide sequence: TGTGCCAGCAGCTTAATCACTGGCCGGGATGAGCAGTTCTTC.

The rearrangement joins TRBV5-4 to TRBJ2-5; the D gene is possibly TRBD2 (6 bases). The CDR3 is 14 amino acids. V lost 0 bases and J lost 5, with 11 bases in between. Germline CDR1 and CDR2: SGHNT and YYREEE (reference sequence). The CDR3 DNA reads as TGTGCCAGCAGCTTGGACGGGGAGGAGGAGACCCAGTACTTC. Its translation: CASSLDGEEETQYF. Using reference TRBV5-4 and TRBJ2-5 for the parts outside the CDR3, the full variable domain is ETGVTQSPTHLIKTRGQQVTLRCSSQSGHNTVSWYQQALGQGPQFIFQYYREEENGRGNFPPRFSGLQFPNYSSELNVNALELDDSALYLCASSLDGEEETQYFGPGTRLLVL.

In this sample, this clonotype turned up a few times. The J gene is TRBJ1-1, the V gene TRBV12-3 or TRBV12-4; no reliable D call. Trimming removed 2 bases from V and 3 bases from J, with 7 bases in between. The length of the CDR3 is 13 residues. This CDR3 is CASSLLGYTEAFF. The CDR3 region has the DNA TGTGCCAGCAGTTTACTGGGATACACTGAAGCTTTCTTT.

The CDR3 coding sequence is TGCAGCGTTGAGGTGGGGAGCTCCTACGAGCAGTACTTC. This gives the protein CSVEVGSSYEQYF. The V and J genes are TRBV29-1 and TRBJ2-7; tentatively, D is TRBD2 (5 bases). The CDR3 is 13 amino acids. Between the trimmed V and J ends, which lost 3 bases and 0 bases, there was a span of 9 bases. Looked up from germline, CDR1 is SQVTM and CDR2 is ANQGSEA.

This clonotype was picked up a small number of times. The V and J genes are TRBV20-1 and TRBJ1-6; unclear D gene. V was clipped by 0 bases and J by 8 bases, with 14 bases between them. Germline V gives CDR1 DFQATT, CDR2 SNEGSKA (reference sequence). CDR3 length: 15 residues. CDR3 protein: CSAREERRSDSPLHF. The CDR3 DNA reads as TGCAGTGCTAGAGAAGAACGGAGGTCGGATTCACCCCTCCACTTT.

V and J are TRBV12-3 or TRBV12-4 and TRBJ2-5, with D possibly called TRBD1 or TRBD2 (5 bases each). The V and J ends lost 6 bases and 6 bases respectively, with 17 bases between them. The CDR3 is 14 amino acids. The CDR3 protein is CASSPGTRRKTQYF. The CDR3 DNA reads as TGTGCCAGCAGCCCGGGGACCAGGAGAAAGACCCAGTACTTC.

This clonotype has a handful of counts. This chain uses TRBV9 with TRBJ2-7; maybe TRBD1 (6 bases). The V end was cut by 4 bases, the J end by 3 bases, with 17 bases between. Germline assignment: CDR1 SGDLS and CDR2 YYNGEE. The CDR3 covers 15 residues. In DNA, the CDR3 is TGTGCCAGCAGCCCAGGGGAAGGTTCCCTCTACGAGCAGTACTTC. This sequence encodes CASSPGEGSLYEQYF.

This clonotype showed up many times. This chain connects TRBV12-3 or TRBV12-4 to TRBJ2-1; 9 bases are a match to TRBD2. The CDR3 totals 16 residues. Losses at the gene ends were 6 bases for V and 4 bases for J; bases not matched to a gene: 10. DNA for the CDR3: TGTGCCAGCAGCCCCCTACTAGCGGGTGTTTACAATGAGCAGTTCTTC. Encoded protein: CASSPLLAGVYNEQFF.

This chain connects TRBV4-3 to TRBJ1-2; D gene ambiguous. This CDR3 spans 16 amino acids. Germline-derived CDR1 and CDR2 are LGHNA and YSLEER. Trimming removed 0 bases from V and 4 bases from J, with 15 bases in between. CDR3 in amino acids: CASSQDGLVGGYGYTF. CDR3 DNA sequence: TGCGCCAGCAGCCAAGATGGCCTTGTCGGCGGCTATGGCTACACCTTC.

This clonotype was seen repeatedly, ten times or more. V usage is TRBV4-3 and J usage is TRBJ1-1; no clear D gene. Germline-derived CDR1 and CDR2 are LGHNA and YSLEER. The CDR3 runs 15 residues. V lost 0 bases, J lost 2 bases, and 10 bases lay in between. This CDR3 is CASSQDVGSNTEAFF. CDR3 DNA sequence: TGCGCCAGCAGCCAAGATGTGGGCAGCAACACTGAAGCTTTCTTT.

The rearrangement links TRBV5-5 to TRBJ2-1; D is possibly TRBD2 (5 bases). Trimming pared 3 bases from V and 7 bases from J, leaving 14 bases between. The V gene's germline CDR1 is SGHKS and CDR2 YYEKEE (reference sequence). This CDR3 is 14 amino acids long. The CDR3 DNA is TGTGCCAGCAGCTATTGGGAGACTTTGAATGAGCAGTTCTTC. This translates into CASSYWETLNEQFF.

This clonotype was found a few times. The chain has TRBV4-3 and TRBJ2-1; TRBD2 aligns across 7 bases. Germline V CDR1 and CDR2: LGHNA, YSLEER. This CDR3 spans 14 amino acids. J was trimmed by 9 bases and V by 0 bases; bases with no gene match: 5. The CDR3 loop is CASSQDSGGTEQFF. In DNA form, the CDR3 reads TGCGCCAGCAGCCAAGATTCGGGGGGAACTGAGCAGTTCTTC.

A single count supports this clonotype. V and J are TRBV6-2 or TRBV6-3 and TRBJ2-6, with D possibly matching TRBD2 (5 bases). V lost 4 bases and J lost 0, with 13 bases in between. The length of the CDR3 is 17 residues. The germline V gene has CDR1 MNHEY and CDR2 SVGEGT. The CDR3 is CASSCGQWSSGANVLTF. The CDR3 bases are TGTGCCAGCAGTTGCGGGCAGTGGAGCTCTGGGGCCAACGTCCTGACTTTC.

The chain has TRBV12-3 or TRBV12-4 and TRBJ2-1; D is perhaps TRBD2 (5 bases). Between the trimmed V and J ends, which lost 3 bases and 10 bases, there was a span of 16 bases. CDR3 length: 14 residues. DNA for the CDR3: TGTGCCAGCAGTTTCCCCTTTGGTGGCGGGGAGCAGTTCTTC. Its translation is CASSFPFGGGEQFF.

In its sample, this clonotype was seen a few times. The chain recombines TRBV5-1 with TRBJ2-5; TRBD1 agrees at 8 bases. CDR1 and CDR2 from the germline V gene are SGHRS and YFSETQ. The V gene end was trimmed by 3 bases and the J gene end by 5 bases; junction bases not matched to a gene: 9. The CDR3 contains 15 residues. CDR3 region: CASSSQPRGPETQYF. The DNA for the CDR3 is TGCGCCAGCAGCTCCCAACCCAGGGGGCCGGAGACCCAGTACTTC.

The chain combines TRBV7-2 with TRBJ2-7; the D gene is possibly TRBD2 (5 bases). The CDR3 covers 14 residues. Trimming left V 7 bases short and J 7 bases short, with 20 bases between. Germline V gives CDR1 SGHTA, CDR2 FQGNSA. The chain's CDR3 is CASNLRASSGEQYF. The CDR3 nucleotides are TGTGCCAGCAACTTGAGGGCCTCCTCCGGGGAGCAGTACTTC.

This clonotype was found a few times. The chain couples TRBV3-1 to TRBJ1-4; tentatively, D is TRBD1 (6 bases). In germline, CDR1 is LGHDT, CDR2 YNNKEL (reference sequence). This CDR3 is 21 amino acids long. Trimming removed 0 bases at V and 0 bases at J, with 23 bases between. CDR3 loop: CASSQDPPGHYSKSTNEKLFF. Here the CDR3 DNA reads TGTGCCAGCAGCCAAGATCCCCCGGGACACTACTCCAAATCAACTAATGAAAAACTGTTTTTT.

This clonotype occurred many times. The chain links TRBV20-1 to TRBJ2-3; 9 nucleotides agree with TRBD2. CDR1 is DFQATT, CDR2 SNEGSKA, per germline (reference sequence). After removal of 2 bases from V and 8 bases from J, the junction contained 14 bases not matched to a gene. The CDR3 consists of 16 residues. This chain's CDR3 is CSARPGRLAGYATQYF. For the CDR3, the DNA is TGCAGTGCTAGACCGGGCCGGCTAGCGGGATATGCTACGCAGTATTTT.

V usage is TRBV12-3 or TRBV12-4 and J usage is TRBJ2-2, with no clear D. The CDR3 is 13 residues long. Trimming cost V 0 bases and J 7 bases, with 6 bases left between them. The CDR3 here is CASSLARRGELFF. For the CDR3, the DNA is TGTGCCAGCAGTTTAGCGCGGCGCGGGGAGCTGTTTTTT.

This clonotype was seen only a few times. This rearrangement joins TRBV9 to TRBJ1-6, with TRBD1 as a possible D gene (5 bases). The CDR3 extends over 14 amino acids. V was trimmed by 4 bases and J by 13 bases, leaving 18 bases between them. CDR1 SGDLS and CDR2 YYNGEE come from the germline V gene. The chain's CDR3 is CASSPTGRGAPLHF. The CDR3 nucleotides read TGTGCCAGCAGCCCCACCGGGCGCGGGGCTCCCCTCCACTTT.

In this sample, this clonotype turned up a few times. This chain uses TRBV28 with TRBJ2-3, with D perhaps matching TRBD2 (6 bases). The CDR3 spans 16 residues. The V gene lost 4 bases and the J gene lost 2 bases, with 16 bases spanning the gap. Per germline, CDR1 MDHEN and CDR2 SYDVKM. CDR3 bases: TGTGCCAGCAGTTACGGTCCGGGGGATGACACAGATACGCAGTATTTT. Translating it yields CASSYGPGDDTDTQYF.

The chain uses TRBV6-6 and TRBJ2-1; D gene unclear. Trimming cost V 3 bases and J 4 bases, with 7 bases left between them. Germline lookup yields CDR1 MNHNY and CDR2 SVGAGI (reference sequence). This CDR3 contains 13 residues. The DNA of the CDR3 is TGTGCCAGCAGTTATACGGAATACAATGAGCAGTTCTTC. The encoded protein is CASSYTEYNEQFF.

The V gene is TRBV7-7, the J gene TRBJ2-5; D is ambiguous. CDR3 length: 13 amino acids. V lost 1 base to trimming and J lost 4 bases, with 7 bases between them. The germline V gene has CDR1 SSHAT and CDR2 FNYEAQ (reference sequence). The CDR3 spells CASSLESLETQYF. The CDR3 DNA is TGTGCCAGCAGCTTAGAAAGTTTAGAGACCCAGTACTTC.

The chain couples TRBV20-1 to TRBJ1-6; no reliable D call. CDR3 size: 15 residues. CDR1 and CDR2 (germline): DFQATT, SNEGSKA (reference sequence). V gave up 6 bases and J gave up 0 bases, with 12 bases separating them. The CDR3 here is CSARGRSSYNSPLHF. In nucleotides, the CDR3 is TGCAGTGCCCGCGGACGGAGCTCCTATAATTCACCCCTCCACTTT.

This clonotype showed up just a few times. V and J are TRBV5-1 and TRBJ2-5; the match to TRBD2 covers 7 bases. Looked up from germline, CDR1 is SGHRS and CDR2 is YFSETQ. The trim removed 4 bases at V and 5 bases at J, leaving 20 bases unmatched. The CDR3 runs to 18 residues. The CDR3 bases are TGCGCCAGCAGCAAGACCGGTAGACTAGCTGGGTTTGTGGAGACCCAGTACTTC. It specifies CASSKTGRLAGFVETQYF.

CDR3 residues: CASSPAGGQDTQYF. The CDR3 nucleotides are TGTGCCAGCAGCCCAGCGGGGGGGCAAGATACGCAGTATTTT. J is TRBJ2-3 and V is TRBV6-4, with 10 bases aligning to TRBD2. This CDR3 region has 14 residues. V lost 6 bases and J lost 5; bases outside the gene matches: 5. Looked up from germline, CDR1 is MRHNA and CDR2 is SNTAGT.